This TCR beta chain was recovered during a study of T-cell memory formation after mild COVID-19. The length of the CDR3 is 13 residues. Looked up from germline, CDR1 is ENHRY and CDR2 is SYGVKD. V was clipped by 6 bases and J by 4 bases; unmatched bases: 6. TCRdb analysed the 5' RACE reads with MiXCR anew, one entry per CDR3 protein. The table has 100,000 to 150,000 distinct CDR3 sequences, around 15% seen once. Input material: PBMCs or a T cell subset sorted from them (not recorded which). This chain uses TRBV10-3 with TRBJ2-7; 7 positions match TRBD2. This TCR was sampled from a man aged 18 to 29 who had mild COVID-19 (a few samples of this study predate the infection). Cell type and time point are not known. The DNA of the CDR3 is TGTGCCATCAGGACGGGCGGGGGATACGAGCAGTACTTC. Translation: CAIRTGGGYEQYF.